The present T cell receptor (beta chain) was sequenced within a study of T cell responses to AZD1222 COVID-19 vaccine. Note on this clone: The antigen is undetermined.

The study, taken as a whole, reports: Baseline seropositivity occurred in only a handful of AZD1222 recipients. Clonal diversity was possibly underestimated; the donors were predominantly white British and more often female.

Using immunoSEQ multiplex PCR, the repertoire was profiled, and TCRdb retains in-frame clones only, with some absent. The table shows about 120,000 clones, with around 90% occurring only once. The germline gives CDR1 SGHVS, CDR2 FQNEAQ. This CDR3 region has 14 residues. The ends were cut back, 4 bases at V and 7 bases at J, with 14 bases in the middle. This chain connects TRBV7-8 to TRBJ2-1; D is possibly TRBD2 (6 bases). The receptor was derived from an adult in good health. Sample: peripheral blood, taken on day 0 of MenACWY control vaccination. CDR3 amino acids: CASSSGDFKNEQFF. For the CDR3, the DNA is TGTGCCAGCAGCTCGGGGGACTTCAAAAATGAGCAGTTCTTC.